This entry features one T cell receptor (beta chain) sequence. The V and J ends lost 6 bases and 4 bases respectively, with 12 bases between them. The germline V gene has CDR1 MNHEY and CDR2 SVGAGI. The CDR3 is 14 amino acids. Only in-frame clones appear in the TCRdb table, and some are missing; sequencing was by immunoSEQ multiplex PCR. The sample includes around 42,000 clones, approximately 85% of them seen just once. The sample belongs to a study of blood T cell repertoires in COVID-19. This receptor was obtained from a human donor in a cohort sampled during active COVID-19. V usage is TRBV6-5 and J usage is TRBJ1-4; TRBD1 might be the D (6 bases). The sample consisted of peripheral blood. Here the CDR3 reads CASRPGGRNEKLFF. Written as DNA, the CDR3 is TGTGCCAGCAGGCCGGGGGGCCGTAATGAAAAACTGTTTTTT.